This entry describes one T cell receptor (beta chain). Germline V CDR1 and CDR2: ENHRY, SYGVKD. The CDR3 contains 14 residues. With 6 bases clipped from V and 9 bases from J, the junction kept 4 bases outside the gene matches. The entry originates in a study of OX40 agonist ivuxolimab in advanced cancers. TCRdb's table, derived via immunoSEQ multiplex PCR, lists solely in-frame clones and lacks some. The table has several thousand clones, 85% to 95% seen once. The material sequenced was CD4+ or CD8+ T cells sorted from blood, taken in a trial of the OX40 agonist ivuxolimab. V is TRBV10-3 and J is TRBJ2-1, with TRBD2 identical over 14 bases. The receptor's source is an adult with an advanced solid tumor such as melanoma, head and neck, liver or kidney cancer. CDR3 nucleotide sequence: TGTGCCATCAGGGGACTAGCGGGAGTTAGTGAGCAGTTCTTC. Protein sequence: CAIRGLAGVSEQFF.